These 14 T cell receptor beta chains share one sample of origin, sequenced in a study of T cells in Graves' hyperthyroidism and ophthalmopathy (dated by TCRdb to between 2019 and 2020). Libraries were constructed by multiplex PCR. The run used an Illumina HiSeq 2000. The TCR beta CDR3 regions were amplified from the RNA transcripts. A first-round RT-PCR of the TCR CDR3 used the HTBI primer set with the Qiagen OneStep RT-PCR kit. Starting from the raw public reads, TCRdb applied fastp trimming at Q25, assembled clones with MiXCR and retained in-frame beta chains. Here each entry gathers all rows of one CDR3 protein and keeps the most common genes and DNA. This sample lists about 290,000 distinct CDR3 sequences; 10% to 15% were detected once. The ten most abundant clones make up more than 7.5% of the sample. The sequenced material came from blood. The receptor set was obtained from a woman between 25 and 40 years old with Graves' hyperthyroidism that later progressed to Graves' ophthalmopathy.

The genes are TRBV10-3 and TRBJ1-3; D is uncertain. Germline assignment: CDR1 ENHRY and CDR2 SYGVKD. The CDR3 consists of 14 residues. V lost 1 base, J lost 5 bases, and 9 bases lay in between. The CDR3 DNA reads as TGTGCCATCAGTGAGTTGCATCTCCGAAACACCATATATTTT. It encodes CAISELHLRNTIYF.

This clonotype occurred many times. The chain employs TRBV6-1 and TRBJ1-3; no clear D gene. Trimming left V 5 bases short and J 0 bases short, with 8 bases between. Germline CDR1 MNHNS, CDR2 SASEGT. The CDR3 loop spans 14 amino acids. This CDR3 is CASSFKGSGNTIYF. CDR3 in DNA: TGTGCCAGCAGTTTCAAGGGCTCTGGAAACACCATATATTTT.

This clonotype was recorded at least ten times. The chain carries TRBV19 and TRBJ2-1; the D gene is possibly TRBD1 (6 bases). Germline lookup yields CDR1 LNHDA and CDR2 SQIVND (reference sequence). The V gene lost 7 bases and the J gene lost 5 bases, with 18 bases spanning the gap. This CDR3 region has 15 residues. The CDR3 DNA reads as TGTGCCAGTACCGATCCTGGGGGCTGGGACAATGAGCAGTTCTTC. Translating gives CASTDPGGWDNEQFF.

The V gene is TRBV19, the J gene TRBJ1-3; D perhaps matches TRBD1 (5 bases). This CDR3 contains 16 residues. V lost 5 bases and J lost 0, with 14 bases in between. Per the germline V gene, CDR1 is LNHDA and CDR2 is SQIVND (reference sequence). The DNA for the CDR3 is TGTGCCAGTAGTGTCGGGACTCCGAGCTCTGGAAACACCATATATTTT. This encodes CASSVGTPSSGNTIYF.

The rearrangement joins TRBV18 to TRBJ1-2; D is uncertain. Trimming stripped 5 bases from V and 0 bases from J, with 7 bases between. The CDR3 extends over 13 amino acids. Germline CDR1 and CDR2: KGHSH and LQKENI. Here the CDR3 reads CASSVTTNYGYTF. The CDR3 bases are TGTGCCAGCTCAGTCACTACTAACTATGGCTACACCTTC.

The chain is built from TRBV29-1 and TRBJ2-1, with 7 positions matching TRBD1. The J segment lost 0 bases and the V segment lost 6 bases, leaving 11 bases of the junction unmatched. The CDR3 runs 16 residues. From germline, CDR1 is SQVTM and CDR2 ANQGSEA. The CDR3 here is CSVGGLRDSSYNEQFF. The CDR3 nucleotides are TGCAGCGTAGGGGGCCTCCGGGATAGCTCCTACAATGAGCAGTTCTTC.

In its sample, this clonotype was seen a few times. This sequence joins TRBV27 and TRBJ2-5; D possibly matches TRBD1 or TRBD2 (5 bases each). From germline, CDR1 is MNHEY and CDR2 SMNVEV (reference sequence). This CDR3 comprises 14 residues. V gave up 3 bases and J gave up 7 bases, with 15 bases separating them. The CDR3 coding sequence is TGTGCCAGCAGTTTTCTCAGCCCGAGGGGGACCCAGTACTTC. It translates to CASSFLSPRGTQYF.

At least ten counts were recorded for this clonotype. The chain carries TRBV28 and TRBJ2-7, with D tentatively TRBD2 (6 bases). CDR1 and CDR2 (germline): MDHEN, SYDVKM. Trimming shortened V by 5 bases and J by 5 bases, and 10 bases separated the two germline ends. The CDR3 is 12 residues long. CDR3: CASSPWTNEQYF. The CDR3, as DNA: TGTGCCAGCAGTCCCTGGACTAACGAGCAGTACTTC. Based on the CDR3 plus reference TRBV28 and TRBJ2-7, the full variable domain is DVKVTQSSRYLVKRTGEKVFLECVQDMDHENMFWYRQDPGLGLRLIYFSYDVKMKEKGDIPEGYSVSREKKERFSLILESASTNQTSMYLCASSPWTNEQYFGPGTRLTVT.

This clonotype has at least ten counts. As DNA, the CDR3 is TGTGCCAGCAGCCAGCGGGAGTCCTACGAGCAGTACTTC. Its protein product is CASSQRESYEQYF. This sequence joins TRBV27 and TRBJ2-7; TRBD2 agrees at 8 bases. From germline, CDR1 is MNHEY and CDR2 SMNVEV (reference sequence). The V and J ends lost 6 bases and 1 base, in that order; junction bases with no gene match: 2. The CDR3 length is 13 residues.

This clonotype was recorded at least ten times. The CDR3 sequence: CASESGNYGYTF. CDR3 in DNA: TGTGCCAGCGAATCGGGAAACTATGGCTACACCTTC. This chain joins TRBV7-9 and TRBJ1-2, with D unclear. Germline V gives CDR1 SEHNR, CDR2 FQNEAQ (reference sequence). The CDR3 spans 12 residues. The V gene lost 8 bases and the J gene lost 2 bases, with 9 bases spanning the gap.

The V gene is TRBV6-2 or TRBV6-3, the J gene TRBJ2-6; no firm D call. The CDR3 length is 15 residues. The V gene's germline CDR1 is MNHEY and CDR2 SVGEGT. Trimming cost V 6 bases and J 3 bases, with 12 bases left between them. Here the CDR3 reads CASRSGEFGANVLTF. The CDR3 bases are TGTGCCAGCAGGTCAGGAGAGTTTGGGGCCAACGTCCTGACTTTC.

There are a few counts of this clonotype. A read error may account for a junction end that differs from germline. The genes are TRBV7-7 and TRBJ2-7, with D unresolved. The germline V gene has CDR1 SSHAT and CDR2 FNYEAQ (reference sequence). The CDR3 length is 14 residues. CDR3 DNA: TGTGCTAGCAGCTTAAAGTTCGGTATCTACGAGCAGTACTTC. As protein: CASSLKFGIYEQYF.

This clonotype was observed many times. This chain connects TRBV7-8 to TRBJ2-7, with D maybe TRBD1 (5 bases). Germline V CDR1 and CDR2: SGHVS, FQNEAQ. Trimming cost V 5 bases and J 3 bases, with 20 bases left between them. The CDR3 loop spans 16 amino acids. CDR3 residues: CASSPRRVVGVYEQYF. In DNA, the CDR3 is TGTGCCAGCAGCCCCCGCCGGGTCGTAGGGGTCTACGAGCAGTACTTC.

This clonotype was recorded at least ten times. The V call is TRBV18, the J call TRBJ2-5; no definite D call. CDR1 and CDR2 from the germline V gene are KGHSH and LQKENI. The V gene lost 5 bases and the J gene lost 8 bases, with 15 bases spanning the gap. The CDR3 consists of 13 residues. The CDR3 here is CASSSTPESTQYF. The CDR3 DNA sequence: TGTGCCAGCTCATCTACACCAGAGTCTACCCAGTACTTC.